Sequencing of this T cell receptor (beta chain) was carried out in a study of T cell responses to AZD1222 COVID-19 vaccine. CDR1 is SEHNR, CDR2 FQNEAQ, per germline (reference sequence). Trimming pared 2 bases from V and 4 bases from J, leaving 6 bases between. This CDR3 comprises 13 residues. Repertoires were generated with immunoSEQ multiplex PCR, while TCRdb's copy carries only in-frame clones and drops some. The repertoire consists of approximately 210,000 clones, with roughly nine tenths occurring once and the leading ten covering 3.4%. The chain employs TRBV7-9 and TRBJ1-3; no firm D call. The TCR sequence derives from an adult who received the AZD1222 COVID-19 vaccine. Material: peripheral blood, obtained 28 days after the second AZD1222 dose. The CDR3 reads CASSLRPGNTIYF. Here the CDR3 DNA reads TGTGCCAGCAGCTTAAGACCAGGAAACACCATATATTTT.